Presented here are 30 T cell receptor beta chains from one specimen sequenced in a study of cytomegalovirus exposure and HLA in healthy donors. 60 Vbeta and 13 Jbeta primers were used in PCR. TCRdb's table, derived via immunoSEQ multiplex PCR, lists solely in-frame clones and lacks some. The sample lists about 140,000 clones, around 75% seen once, with 1.2% in the top ten. The sample was PBMCs. The source is a female donor in good health and CMV-seronegative.

The rearrangement links TRBV25-1 to TRBJ1-1; D may be TRBD1 (6 bases). Germline assignment: CDR1 MGHDK and CDR2 SYGVNS. There are 14 residues in the CDR3. V was trimmed by 4 bases and J by 6 bases, leaving 15 bases between them. The CDR3 is CASSGPTGLAEAFF. DNA for the CDR3: TGTGCCAGCAGTGGGCCGACAGGTTTGGCTGAAGCTTTCTTT.

The J gene is TRBJ1-6, the V gene TRBV9; D not certain. V lost 1 base and J lost 7, with 9 bases in between. The CDR3 totals 14 residues. Looked up from germline, CDR1 is SGDLS and CDR2 is YYNGEE. CDR3 residues: CASSVLGVNSPLHF. Written as DNA, the CDR3 is TGTGCCAGCAGCGTACTCGGGGTAAATTCACCCCTCCACTTT.

V and J are TRBV2 and TRBJ1-5; TRBD1 aligns across 7 bases. The V gene's germline CDR1 is SNHLY and CDR2 FYNNEI. There are 15 residues in the CDR3. V was clipped by 6 bases and J by 1 base; unmatched bases: 6. CDR3 DNA: TGTGCCAGCAGCCGGGACAGCATAAGCAATCAGCCCCAGCATTTT. Amino acids: CASSRDSISNQPQHF.

The chain is built from TRBV5-5 and TRBJ1-4, with D perhaps TRBD1 (5 bases). The V gene lost 0 bases and the J gene lost 6 bases, with 12 bases spanning the gap. Germline V gene data show CDR1 as SGHKS and CDR2 as YYEKEE (reference sequence). There are 15 residues in the CDR3. The CDR3 here is CASSLDIGGDEKLFF. In DNA, the CDR3 is TGTGCCAGCAGCTTGGATATCGGGGGGGATGAAAAACTGTTTTTT. Full variable domain (missing parts from reference TRBV5-5 and TRBJ1-4): DAGVTQSPTHLIKTRGQQVTLRCSPISGHKSVSWYQQVLGQGPQFIFQYYEKEERGRGNFPDRFSARQFPNYSSELNVNALLLGDSALYLCASSLDIGGDEKLFFGSGTQLSVL.

The CDR3 DNA reads as TGTGCCAGCAGTTTACGCGGCGGGGGACCTAGCACAGATACGCAGTATTTT. It encodes CASSLRGGGPSTDTQYF. This rearrangement joins TRBV28 to TRBJ2-3, with 7 bases fitting TRBD2. The length of the CDR3 is 17 residues. Germline CDR1 reads MDHEN; CDR2 reads SYDVKM. The V segment lost 2 bases and the J segment 0 bases; nucleotides outside the gene matches: 8.

The chain couples TRBV4-1 to TRBJ1-1; D is undetermined. There are 13 residues in the CDR3. V lost 0 bases and J 11 bases, leaving 13 bases between the germline ends. The V gene's germline CDR1 is MGHRA and CDR2 YSYEKL. The CDR3 reads CASSQEAGFLAFF. The CDR3 nucleotides read TGCGCCAGCAGCCAAGAGGCGGGTTTTTTGGCTTTCTTT.

The chain couples TRBV28 to TRBJ2-5; the match to TRBD2 covers 11 bases. The V gene end was trimmed by 2 bases and the J gene end by 4 bases; junction bases not matched to a gene: 9. The CDR3 extends over 17 amino acids. Germline loops: CDR1 MDHEN, CDR2 SYDVKM. CDR3 nucleotides: TGTGCCAGCAGTTTAGAAGGGACTAGCGGAACACGAGAGACCCAGTACTTC. It codes for CASSLEGTSGTRETQYF.

The sample holds a few counts of this clone. The chain carries TRBV6-5 and TRBJ1-4; D gene uncertain. The length of the CDR3 is 14 residues. The V gene's germline CDR1 is MNHEY and CDR2 SVGAGI. Trimming shortened V by 2 bases and J by 8 bases, and 12 bases separated the two germline ends. The CDR3 loop reads CASSYQSGLEKLFF. The CDR3 DNA follows: TGTGCCAGCAGTTACCAGTCGGGGTTGGAAAAACTGTTTTTT.

The V and J genes are TRBV11-2 and TRBJ2-5; no clear D. The germline V gene encodes CDR1 SGHAT and CDR2 FQNNGV. This CDR3 comprises 12 residues. Trimming took off 4 bases at V and 5 bases at J, with 8 bases between the two ends. CDR3 in amino acids: CASSWSAETQYF. The CDR3 nucleotides read TGTGCCAGCAGCTGGTCCGCGGAGACCCAGTACTTC.

The sample holds a few counts of this clone. The chain carries TRBV25-1 and TRBJ2-1; TRBD1 matches at 7 bases. Germline lookup yields CDR1 MGHDK and CDR2 SYGVNS. V lost 5 bases, J lost 4 bases, and 11 bases stayed unmatched. This CDR3 has 16 residues. CDR3 amino acids: CASSSYEGALYNEQFF. The CDR3 DNA sequence: TGTGCCAGCAGTTCCTACGAGGGGGCTTTATACAATGAGCAGTTCTTC.

V is TRBV4-1 and J is TRBJ1-3; D is ambiguous. From germline, CDR1 is MGHRA and CDR2 YSYEKL. The CDR3 length is 14 residues. V lost 2 bases to trimming and J lost 9 bases, with 14 bases between them. CDR3 region: CASSQTVLEGTIYF. The CDR3 DNA is TGCGCCAGCAGCCAAACCGTTCTGGAGGGCACCATATATTTT.

The V and J genes are TRBV19 and TRBJ1-1, with a weak D call TRBD1 (5 bases). This CDR3 spans 14 amino acids. The V gene lost 3 bases and the J gene lost 1 base, with 9 bases spanning the gap. Germline values: CDR1 LNHDA, CDR2 SQIVND (reference sequence). The CDR3 DNA is TGTGCCAGTAGTATTTACACAGGGAACACTGAAGCTTTCTTT. Protein product: CASSIYTGNTEAFF.

The chain employs TRBV28 and TRBJ1-5; TRBD1 agrees at 9 bases. The trim removed 6 bases at V and 5 bases at J, leaving 11 bases unmatched. The CDR3 sequence is 16 residues long. Germline V gives CDR1 MDHEN, CDR2 SYDVKM. The CDR3 nucleotides read TGTGCCAGCAGACCCGAGGGACAGGGACCCGATCAGCCCCAGCATTTT. Translation: CASRPEGQGPDQPQHF.

V gene TRBV6-6 combines with J gene TRBJ2-2; tentative D call: TRBD1 (7 bases). CDR1 MNHNY and CDR2 SVGAGI come from the germline V gene (reference sequence). Deletions cut 6 bases from V and 4 bases from J, with 18 bases between. The CDR3 is 16 residues long. The CDR3 region has the DNA TGTGCCAGCAGAGACCCCACAGGGGAGGCCACCGGGGAGCTGTTTTTT. Its translation: CASRDPTGEATGELFF.

This clone has a handful of counts. V usage is TRBV27 and J usage is TRBJ1-2; 7 positions agree with TRBD1. Unmatched junction bases numbered 7, after V lost 6 bases and J lost 6 bases. The length of the CDR3 is 13 residues. CDR1 is MNHEY and CDR2 is SMNVEV in the germline V gene (reference sequence). The CDR3 DNA reads as TGTGCCAGCAGCTTTTGGGGGACAGATGGCTACACCTTC. Its protein product is CASSFWGTDGYTF.

V is TRBV25-1 and J is TRBJ2-7, with D perhaps TRBD2 (6 bases). The CDR3 is 14 amino acids. V lost 3 bases and J 3 bases, leaving 12 bases between the germline ends. Germline assignment: CDR1 MGHDK and CDR2 SYGVNS. In nucleotides, the CDR3 is TGTGCCAGCAGTGACGCTAGCGTATACTACGAGCAGTACTTC. Translation: CASSDASVYYEQYF.

J is TRBJ2-3 and V is TRBV7-9; 14 bases are a match to TRBD2. The trim removed 5 bases at V and 5 bases at J, leaving 6 bases unmatched. Per the germline V gene, CDR1 is SEHNR and CDR2 is FQNEAQ (reference sequence). This CDR3 is built from 16 residues. This CDR3 reads CASSKGTSGRGDTQYF. The CDR3, as DNA: TGTGCCAGCAGCAAAGGGACTAGCGGGAGAGGAGATACGCAGTATTTT.

The chain links TRBV19 to TRBJ1-4; D is perhaps TRBD1 (6 bases). Trimming cost V 5 bases and J 7 bases, with 14 bases left between them. Germline loops: CDR1 LNHDA, CDR2 SQIVND (reference sequence). CDR3 size: 14 residues. The CDR3 DNA reads as TGTGCCAGTAGTCCCGACAGGTTCGGTGAAAAACTGTTTTTT. Its protein is CASSPDRFGEKLFF.

The chain carries TRBV2 and TRBJ1-1; 12 bases align to TRBD1. V trimming: 6 bases; J trimming: 3 bases; junction bases outside the gene matches: 11. The CDR3 is 17 residues long. Looked up from germline, CDR1 is SNHLY and CDR2 is FYNNEI. For the CDR3, the DNA is TGTGCCAGCAGGGCCGGGACAGGGGGCCTCTGGGACACTGAAGCTTTCTTT. Translated: CASRAGTGGLWDTEAFF.

This chain connects TRBV28 to TRBJ2-1, with D tentatively TRBD2 (6 bases). V lost 8 bases and J 1 base, leaving 18 bases between the germline ends. The CDR3 length is 16 residues. Germline loops: CDR1 MDHEN, CDR2 SYDVKM. CDR3 in DNA: TGTGCCAGCTTTCCCCCGACTAGGACGTCCTACAATGAGCAGTTCTTC. Translating gives CASFPPTRTSYNEQFF.

This sequence joins TRBV5-4 and TRBJ2-7; 9 nucleotides match TRBD1. The V segment lost 4 bases and the J segment 2 bases; nucleotides outside the gene matches: 7. The CDR3 is made up of 15 amino acids. Germline V gives CDR1 SGHNT, CDR2 YYREEE (reference sequence). This CDR3 is CASSHGQGRTYEQYF. The CDR3 region has the DNA TGTGCCAGCAGCCACGGACAGGGGCGTACCTACGAGCAGTACTTC.

The genes are TRBV6-1 and TRBJ2-7; TRBD1 aligns across 9 bases. Germline V gene data show CDR1 as MNHNS and CDR2 as SASEGT. J lost 3 bases, V lost 6 bases, and 3 bases had no gene match. The CDR3 has 13 amino acids. This CDR3 reads CASRNRGLYEQYF. In DNA, the CDR3 is TGTGCCAGCAGAAACAGGGGGCTCTACGAGCAGTACTTC.

Comment on this clone: Other nucleotide sequences in the sample specify the same CDR3. The V call is TRBV30, the J call TRBJ2-7; D is possibly TRBD2 (5 bases). V lost 0 bases, J lost 3 bases, and 12 bases lay in between. Germline loops: CDR1 GTSNPN, CDR2 SVGIG (reference sequence). CDR3 length: 14 amino acids. In nucleotides, the CDR3 is TGTGCCTGGAGTGTTTCAGGAGGAATCTACGAGCAGTACTTC. It is translated as CAWSVSGGIYEQYF.

This sequence joins TRBV30 and TRBJ1-5, with TRBD1 matching 7 bases. CDR3 size: 12 residues. After removal of 8 bases from V and 3 bases from J, the junction contained 4 bases not matched to a gene. Germline V gene sequence: CDR1 GTSNPN, CDR2 SVGIG (reference sequence). This chain's CDR3 is CAGGQFNQPQHF. The DNA for the CDR3 is TGTGCCGGGGGACAGTTCAATCAGCCCCAGCATTTT.

J is TRBJ2-5 and V is TRBV5-1; weak D call: TRBD2 (6 bases). The CDR3 runs 14 residues. V was shortened by 2 bases and J by 5 bases, with 13 bases between the two germline ends. Germline CDR1 is SGHRS and CDR2 is YFSETQ. CDR3 sequence reads: CASSFLPGRETQYF. In DNA, the CDR3 is TGCGCCAGCAGCTTTTTGCCAGGGAGGGAGACCCAGTACTTC.

V is TRBV6-5 and J is TRBJ2-7; TRBD1 agrees at 10 bases. Germline loops: CDR1 MNHEY, CDR2 SVGAGI. There are 15 residues in the CDR3. J was trimmed by 3 bases and V by 5 bases; bases with no gene match: 7. For the CDR3, the DNA is TGTGCCAGCAGTACCCGGACAGGGGGGAGCTACGAGCAGTACTTC. Protein sequence: CASSTRTGGSYEQYF.

CDR3 DNA sequence: TGCGCCAGCAGCCAGGTAGCGGGGGAGGGCTACGAGCAGTACTTC. This codes for CASSQVAGEGYEQYF. V gene TRBV4-1 combines with J gene TRBJ2-7; TRBD2 matches at 9 bases. V lost 3 bases and J lost 3; bases outside the gene matches: 6. This CDR3 has 15 amino acids. From germline, CDR1 is MGHRA and CDR2 YSYEKL.

The rearrangement links TRBV9 to TRBJ1-5; no firm D call. This CDR3 spans 13 amino acids. Germline V CDR1 and CDR2: SGDLS, YYNGEE. Trimming pared 3 bases from V and 4 bases from J, leaving 8 bases between. This chain's CDR3 is CASSADWNQPQHF. The CDR3, as DNA: TGTGCCAGCAGCGCGGACTGGAATCAGCCCCAGCATTTT. Variable domain in full (rest from reference TRBV9 and TRBJ1-5): DSGVTQTPKHLITATGQRVTLRCSPRSGDLSVYWYQQSLDQGLQFLIQYYNGEERAKGNILERFSAQQFPDLHSELNLSSLELGDSALYFCASSADWNQPQHFGDGTRLSIL.

The chain combines TRBV19 with TRBJ2-7; TRBD1 aligns across 8 bases. Germline V gene sequence: CDR1 LNHDA, CDR2 SQIVND (reference sequence). Trimming took 5 bases from V and 5 from J; bases not matched to a gene: 8. The CDR3 has 14 amino acids. In DNA form, the CDR3 reads TGTGCCAGTAGTCCAGGGACAGGCCGGGACGAGCAGTACTTC. Translation gives CASSPGTGRDEQYF.

The rearrangement links TRBV4-2 to TRBJ2-7; D may be TRBD1 (5 bases). Trimming left V 2 bases short and J 2 bases short, with 7 bases between. CDR3 size: 13 residues. Looked up from germline, CDR1 is LGHNA and CDR2 is YNFKEQ. The DNA of the CDR3 is TGTGCCAGCAGCCAACTAGGGGCCTACGAGCAGTACTTC. It codes for CASSQLGAYEQYF.